Reported below is one T cell receptor (beta chain). What it recognizes is unknown. Expressed TCRB transcripts were sequenced because the isolated RNA had all been reverse transcribed beforehand. Clones were sequenced by immunoSEQ multiplex PCR, and TCRdb holds only the in-frame ones, with some missing. In the table there are roughly 150,000 clones, about 9% of which are singletons. This sample stems from a study of beta chain features in type 1 diabetes. The study's findings and limits: VDJ junctions from patients with type 1 diabetes contained fewer insertions and more deletions. TCRB CDR3 length was moderately but significantly reduced in all four CD4+ subsets of Type 1 diabetes patients. Patients' naive, central memory and regulatory TCRB repertoires appeared more alike than those of healthy donors.

Sequencing was done on a sample of central memory CD4+ T cells from blood. The receptor comes from a woman aged 25 to 39 with type 1 diabetes.

The CDR3 bases are TGTGCCAGCAGTATAGGGTGGCCGGGAACCGGTCAGCCCCAGCATTTT. Translated, it gives CASSIGWPGTGQPQHF. The V and J genes are TRBV28 and TRBJ1-5; D call uncertain. V lost 5 bases to trimming and J lost 6 bases, with 20 bases between them. The CDR3 loop spans 16 amino acids. Germline V gives CDR1 MDHEN, CDR2 SYDVKM.